The 10 T cell receptor beta chains given below trace back to one sample, sequenced in a study of PD-1 blockade in classical Hodgkin lymphoma. All trial patients relapsed after autologous stem cell transplantation. Using immunoSEQ multiplex PCR, the repertoire was profiled, and TCRdb retains in-frame clones only, with some absent. The sample has 75,000 to 100,000 clones; around 81% are singletons. Sequenced material: peripheral blood mononuclear cells (PBMCs), taken before the second cycle of nivolumab. All receptors derive from a human donor with classical Hodgkin lymphoma.

CDR3 nucleotide sequence: TGTGCCTGGAACCTGGGCCTGAGGGAGAAGTTCTTC. Translation: CAWNLGLREKFF. The V and J genes are TRBV30 and TRBJ2-1; TRBD2 might be the D (5 bases). The CDR3 sequence is 12 residues long. V gave up 4 bases and J gave up 14 bases, with 18 bases separating them. From germline, CDR1 is GTSNPN and CDR2 SVGIG (reference sequence).

The chain combines TRBV28 with TRBJ1-5, with D maybe TRBD1 (6 bases). The germline V and J ends were trimmed by 4 bases and 1 base, with 11 bases remaining between them. This CDR3 is 15 amino acids long. The V gene's germline CDR1 is MDHEN and CDR2 SYDVKM. In DNA, the CDR3 is TGTGCCAGCAGTTCGGGACATATGAGCAATCAGCCCCAGCATTTT. As protein: CASSSGHMSNQPQHF.

This clone showed up just once. CDR3 coding DNA: TGCGCCAGCAGCAGTGGGACACCTCAAGAGACCCAGTACTTC. It yields the protein CASSSGTPQETQYF. This chain joins TRBV5-1 and TRBJ2-5, with D tentatively TRBD1 (6 bases). The CDR3 spans 14 residues. Germline V gives CDR1 SGHRS, CDR2 YFSETQ. Trimming removed 4 bases at V and 2 bases at J, with 12 bases between.

The genes are TRBV5-1 and TRBJ1-3, with TRBD1 as a possible D gene (6 bases). V was shortened by 3 bases and J by 7 bases, with 8 bases between the two germline ends. The CDR3 loop spans 12 amino acids. Germline-derived CDR1 and CDR2 are SGHRS and YFSETQ. The CDR3 nucleotides are TGCGCCAGCAGCTCGGACAGTAACACCATATATTTT. Encoded protein: CASSSDSNTIYF. Full variable domain (rest looked up from reference TRBV5-1 and TRBJ1-3): KAGVTQTPRYLIKTRGQQVTLSCSPISGHRSVSWYQQTPGQGLQFLFEYFSETQRNKGNFPGRFSGRQFSNSRSEMNVSTLELGDSALYLCASSSDSNTIYFGEGSWLTVV.

CDR3 nucleotides: TGCGCCAGCAGCTTGGACAGGGGGGGAACTGAAGCTTTCTTT. It specifies CASSLDRGGTEAFF. The rearrangement links TRBV5-1 to TRBJ1-1; 8 positions agree with TRBD1. This CDR3 contains 14 residues. Germline loops: CDR1 SGHRS, CDR2 YFSETQ. The J segment lost 5 bases and the V segment lost 0 bases, leaving 3 bases of the junction unmatched.

DNA for the CDR3: TGTGCCAGCAGCCCCACGAAGGAGACCCAGTACTTC. This codes for CASSPTKETQYF. The V gene is TRBV5-4, the J gene TRBJ2-5; D is uncertain. Germline assignment: CDR1 SGHNT and CDR2 YYREEE (reference sequence). Trimming cost V 4 bases and J 5 bases, with 9 bases left between them. The CDR3 totals 12 residues. Combining the CDR3 with reference TRBV5-4 and TRBJ2-5 gives the whole variable domain ETGVTQSPTHLIKTRGQQVTLRCSSQSGHNTVSWYQQALGQGPQFIFQYYREEENGRGNFPPRFSGLQFPNYSSELNVNALELDDSALYLCASSPTKETQYFGPGTRLLVL.

The V gene is TRBV5-1, the J gene TRBJ2-1, with TRBD2 matching over 8 bases. The CDR3 runs to 16 residues. V dropped 2 bases and J dropped 2; count of bases not matched to a gene: 6. Germline V gene data show CDR1 as SGHRS and CDR2 as YFSETQ. CDR3 amino acids: CASSLGSGGPYNEQFF. The CDR3 nucleotides read TGCGCCAGCAGCTTAGGGTCGGGAGGGCCCTACAATGAGCAGTTCTTC. Filled out from reference TRBV5-1 and TRBJ2-1, the complete variable domain reads KAGVTQTPRYLIKTRGQQVTLSCSPISGHRSVSWYQQTPGQGLQFLFEYFSETQRNKGNFPGRFSGRQFSNSRSEMNVSTLELGDSALYLCASSLGSGGPYNEQFFGPGTRLTVL.

The chain carries TRBV6-1 and TRBJ2-7, with D unclear. Per germline, CDR1 MNHNS and CDR2 SASEGT. This CDR3 region has 13 residues. V gave up 5 bases and J gave up 1 base, with 9 bases separating them. The CDR3 DNA reads as TGTGCCAGCAGTCCAGCCCCGTCCTACGAGCAGTACTTC. Translation: CASSPAPSYEQYF.

The chain carries TRBV11-2 and TRBJ1-2; possible D gene TRBD1, 6 bases. V lost 5 bases and J 5 bases, leaving 15 bases between the germline ends. The CDR3 consists of 14 residues. The germline gives CDR1 SGHAT, CDR2 FQNNGV. CDR3 loop: CASSLRPQGYGYTF. The CDR3 DNA sequence: TGTGCCAGCAGCCTTCGACCACAGGGATATGGCTACACCTTC.

J is TRBJ2-2 and V is TRBV18, with D tentatively TRBD1 or TRBD2 (5 bases each). Germline-derived CDR1 and CDR2 are KGHSH and LQKENI. Trimming removed 4 bases at V and 4 bases at J, with 10 bases between. The CDR3 extends over 14 amino acids. The CDR3 loop reads CASSRDRPTGELFF. CDR3 in DNA: TGTGCCAGCTCACGGGACCGACCCACCGGGGAGCTGTTTTTT.